Each of the 2 T cell receptor beta chains below was sequenced from the same sample in a study of PD-1 blockade in classical Hodgkin lymphoma. Produced via immunoSEQ multiplex PCR; TCRdb's table is partial and in-frame only. The data show about 97,000 clones, roughly 88% seen once. There was relapse after autologous stem cell transplantation in every patient, and there was variation in brentuximab vedotin exposure. The sequencing used peripheral blood mononuclear cells (PBMCs), collected at baseline. These receptors all stem from a human donor with classical Hodgkin lymphoma.

V usage is TRBV2 and J usage is TRBJ1-5, with 7 bases that match TRBD1. The CDR3 runs 16 residues. Germline loops: CDR1 SNHLY, CDR2 FYNNEI. V shed 4 bases, J shed 6 bases, and the junction held 12 bases outside the gene matches. CDR3 loop: CASSVKQGEWGQPQHF. The CDR3 nucleotides are TGTGCCAGCAGTGTAAAGCAGGGGGAGTGGGGTCAGCCCCAGCATTTT.

V gene TRBV7-2 combines with J gene TRBJ1-3, with 9 bases lining up with TRBD1. Unmatched junction bases numbered 3, after V lost 5 bases and J lost 4 bases. This CDR3 region has 14 residues. The germline V gene has CDR1 SGHTA and CDR2 FQGNSA. The CDR3 nucleotides read TGTGCCAGCAGCCCGGGACAGGGAGGAAACACCATATATTTT. Translated: CASSPGQGGNTIYF.